One T cell receptor beta chain is described in this entry. Its target is not known. This record comes from a study of OX40 agonist ivuxolimab in advanced cancers. Study information: People in dose escalation had one of these cancers: hepatocellular carcinoma, melanoma, renal cell or head and neck cancer.

On cycle 4 day 1 and cycle 7 day 1, as well as at baseline, blood was sampled. Study outcomes and limitations: CD8+ T cells (on average) carried more expanded clones than CD4+ T cells. At doses 0.1 to 3.0 mg/kg, CD4+ and CD8+ clones expanded.

The data were produced by immunoSEQ multiplex PCR, yet TCRdb's version contains in-frame clones alone and is incomplete. The sample yields 35,000 to 45,000 clones, about 80% seen once. Here the sequenced sample was CD4+ or CD8+ T cells sorted from blood, taken in a trial of the OX40 agonist ivuxolimab. The source is an adult with an advanced solid tumor such as melanoma, head and neck, liver or kidney cancer.

CDR3: CATSSKYPTQYF. In DNA, the CDR3 is TGTGCCACCAGCTCGAAATATCCGACCCAGTACTTC. V usage is TRBV15 and J usage is TRBJ2-5; D call uncertain. V lost 5 bases and J lost 7, with 11 bases in between. This CDR3 region has 12 residues. The germline CDR1 and CDR2 sequences are LNHNV and YYDKDF (reference sequence).